Listed below are T cell receptor beta chains from one sample, sequenced in a study of Graves' ophthalmopathy and Graves' hyperthyroidism. TCRdb itself ran the multiplex PCR reads through MiXCR, one entry per CDR3 protein. Here the sample spans some 400,000 distinct CDR3 sequences, roughly 18% being singletons. The sample taken for sequencing was peripheral blood. The receptors come from a woman between 18 and 29 years old with Graves' ophthalmopathy. Each CDR3 is given with its conserved first and last residue. A D gene is named only where the DNA matches it firmly. Clone size is shown for a subset of rows, as once, few, many or a class of expanded clone.

D gene	clone size	V gene	J gene	CDR3 protein	CDR3 DNA
-	many	TRBV7-2	TRBJ1-6	CASSFIQENHNSPLHF	TGTGCCAGCAGCTTTATACAGGAGAACCATAATTCACCCCTCCACTTT
-	-	TRBV24-1	TRBJ2-2	CATSDADGYTGELFF	TGTGCCACCAGTGATGCCGACGGCTACACCGGGGAGCTGTTTTTT
TRBD1	-	TRBV6-1	TRBJ2-5	CASRVGQGAETQYF	TGTGCCAGCAGAGTGGGACAGGGGGCAGAGACCCAGTACTTC
-	-	TRBV12-3/TRBV12-4	TRBJ2-7	CASSFGGFGSYEQYF	TGTGCCAGCAGTTTTGGCGGGTTCGGCTCCTACGAGCAGTACTTC
-	many	TRBV28	TRBJ1-5	CASSFRGSNQPQHF	TGTGCCAGCAGTTTCCGGGGTAGCAATCAGCCCCAGCATTTT
-	-	TRBV6-5	TRBJ2-7	CASSWGEF	TGTGCCAGCAGTTGGGGGGAGTTC
TRBD1	many	TRBV2	TRBJ2-7	CASRELQGKYEQYF	TGTGCCAGCAGGGAACTACAGGGGAAGTACGAGCAGTACTTC
-	-	TRBV10-3	TRBJ1-5	CAISAGYSNQPQHF	TGTGCCATCAGTGCAGGATATAGCAATCAGCCCCAGCATTTT
TRBD1	-	TRBV6-1	TRBJ2-7	CASRGIRQGTAYEQHF	TGTGCCAGCAGGGGGATAAGACAGGGAACAGCCTACGAGCAGCACTTC
-	-	TRBV7-6	TRBJ2-5	CPSSLLSGHFTETQYF	TGTCCCAGCAGCTTATTGTCGGGACACTTTACGGAGACCCAGTACTTC
TRBD1	many	TRBV6-5	TRBJ2-2	CASSWTGGVTGELFF	TGTGCCAGCAGTTGGACAGGGGGCGTCACCGGGGAGCTGTTTTTT
TRBD2	-	TRBV7-9	TRBJ2-7	CASSKTRLADYEQYF	TGTGCCAGCAGCAAGACCCGACTAGCGGACTACGAGCAGTACTTC
TRBD2	many	TRBV12-3/TRBV12-4	TRBJ2-7	CASSPMGGSEQYF	TGTGCCAGCAGCCCGATGGGGGGGAGCGAGCAGTACTTC
TRBD2	many	TRBV6-1	TRBJ2-7	CASSPTRGTSFYEQYF	TGTGCCAGCAGTCCCACGAGGGGGACTAGTTTCTACGAGCAGTACTTC
-	many	TRBV5-1	TRBJ2-7	CASSSTEGLQYF	TGCGCCAGCAGCTCTACCGAGGGCTTGCAGTACTTC
-	-	TRBV30	TRBJ1-2	CAWSVRAGAHGRYGYTF	TGTGCCTGGAGTGTACGGGCGGGGGCACACGGGCGCTATGGCTACACCTTC
-	many	TRBV24-1	TRBJ1-5	CATSDYGPQHF	TGTGCCACCAGTGATTACGGGCCCCAGCATTTT
-	few	TRBV3-1	TRBJ2-2	CASSQLKTGELFF	TGTGCCAGCAGCCAGCTAAAGACCGGGGAGCTGTTTTTT
-	-	TRBV6-1	TRBJ1-1	CASSEQGDTEAFF	TGTGCCAGCAGTGAACAGGGTGACACTGAAGCTTTCTTT
-	-	TRBV6-5	TRBJ1-6	CASSYQNSPLHF	TGTGCCAGCAGTTACCAGAATTCACCCCTCCACTTT
-	many	TRBV11-2	TRBJ2-7	CASSLVRPGRHEQYF	TGTGCCAGCAGCTTAGTACGTCCAGGGCGCCACGAGCAGTACTTC
-	many	TRBV19	TRBJ1-1	CASSRGVAFF	TGTGCCAGTAGCCGTGGAGTAGCTTTCTTT
-	-	TRBV3-1	TRBJ2-3	CASSQEWRSGTDTQYF	TGTGCCAGCAGCCAAGAGTGGAGGAGTGGAACAGATACGCAGTATTTT
TRBD1	many	TRBV7-9	TRBJ2-7	CASSLATGAEQYF	TGTGCCAGCAGCTTAGCAACAGGGGCCGAGCAGTACTTC
-	few	TRBV28	TRBJ2-7	CASSSYRDNTYEQYF	TGTGCCAGCAGTTCCTACCGGGACAACACCTACGAGCAGTACTTC
TRBD1	many	TRBV29-1	TRBJ1-1	CSVDAGGAGTEAFF	TGCAGCGTTGACGCAGGGGGCGCTGGCACTGAAGCTTTCTTT
-	many	TRBV19	TRBJ1-3	CASSISRQTDTIYF	TGTGCCAGTAGTATCTCGCGGCAGACGGACACCATATATTTT
TRBD1	many	TRBV4-2	TRBJ1-2	CASSQPKAEQGGGGYTF	TGTGCCAGCAGCCAACCTAAGGCGGAACAGGGGGGAGGTGGCTACACCTTC
TRBD1	-	TRBV6-2/TRBV6-3	TRBJ1-2	CASSYSLDRGDGYTF	TGTGCCAGCAGTTACAGCTTGGACAGGGGTGATGGCTACACCTTC
TRBD1	many	TRBV6-2/TRBV6-3	TRBJ1-2	CASSGTGQGNYGYTF	TGTGCCAGCAGCGGGACTGGACAGGGAAACTATGGCTACACCTTC
-	many	TRBV12-3/TRBV12-4	TRBJ1-1	CASSPTGNTEAFF	TGTGCCAGTAGTCCGACAGGGAACACTGAAGCTTTCTTT
-	many	TRBV28	TRBJ1-1	CASTGPLNTEAFF	TGTGCCAGCACTGGACCCTTGAACACTGAAGCTTTCTTT
TRBD2	few	TRBV12-3/TRBV12-4	TRBJ2-2	CASSLRAVAGGTANTGELFF	TGTGCCAGCAGTTTACGGGCCGTAGCGGGGGGGACAGCGAACACCGGGGAGCTGTTTTTT
-	-	TRBV6-2/TRBV6-3	TRBJ1-6	CASSYSTKAYSPLHF	TGTGCCAGCAGTTACTCGACCAAGGCGTATTCACCCCTCCACTTT
-	-	TRBV28	TRBJ1-2	CASSSSLAGHGYTF	TGTGCCAGCAGTTCCTCCCTGGCAGGGCATGGCTACACCTTC
-	-	TRBV3-1	TRBJ1-2	CASSQEGLGLYGYTF	TGTGCCAGCAGCCAAGAAGGGCTGGGGCTCTATGGCTACACCTTC
TRBD1	many	TRBV6-5	TRBJ1-2	CASSYSTGGIDYGYTF	TGTGCCAGCAGTTACTCGACAGGGGGAATCGACTATGGCTACACCTTC
TRBD1	few	TRBV6-2/TRBV6-3	TRBJ1-5	CASNGQGNVNQPQHF	TGTGCCAGCAATGGACAGGGAAACGTCAATCAGCCCCAGCATTTT
TRBD1	few	TRBV6-2/TRBV6-3	TRBJ1-2	CASNPTGTGAPRGYTF	TGTGCCAGCAACCCTACGGGGACAGGAGCACCTCGTGGCTACACCTTC
TRBD2	many	TRBV7-2	TRBJ2-2	CAGLAGGSDTGELFF	TGTGCCGGTCTAGCGGGAGGTTCGGACACCGGGGAGCTGTTTTTT
TRBD2	-	TRBV24-1	TRBJ2-7	CATGTGTSDEQYF	TGTGCCACCGGAACCGGGACTAGCGACGAGCAGTACTTC
TRBD2	many	TRBV15	TRBJ2-7	CATSRVTGLAGETLGEQYF	TGTGCCACCAGCAGAGTAACGGGACTAGCGGGAGAGACCCTCGGCGAGCAGTACTTC
TRBD1	many	TRBV6-1	TRBJ1-2	CASSPVGQAPYGYTF	TGTGCCAGCAGTCCCGTGGGACAGGCTCCCTATGGCTACACCTTC
TRBD1	many	TRBV11-2	TRBJ2-2	CASSLGPPGQPFTGELFF	TGTGCCAGCAGCTTAGGCCCTCCGGGACAGCCTTTTACCGGGGAGCTGTTTTTT